Listed here are 21 T cell receptor beta chains from one sample, sequenced in a study of identical twins. TCRdb fed the 5' RACE reads into MiXCR, producing one record per CDR3 protein. The table shows about 660,000 distinct CDR3 sequences, with 8% to 9% occurring only once. These data were also reused for a study on yellow fever vaccine responses in identical twins.

Sequences were obtained from PBMCs. These receptors all stem from a woman aged 18-29 years in good health.

The sample holds a few counts of this clonotype. The V call is TRBV20-1, the J call TRBJ1-2; D gene uncertain. The length of the CDR3 is 17 residues. V shed 0 bases and J shed 0 bases, with 17 bases lying between them. CDR1 is DFQATT, CDR2 SNEGSKA, per germline (reference sequence). CDR3 protein: CSARDLWHQQTNYGYTF. CDR3 in DNA: TGCAGTGCTAGAGATCTTTGGCACCAACAAACTAACTATGGCTACACCTTC.

In its sample, this clonotype was seen a few times. The CDR3 nucleotides read TGTGCCAGCAGTGAATCGGGCAATGAGCAGTTCTTC. This gives the protein CASSESGNEQFF. The chain carries TRBV6-1 and TRBJ2-1; D uncertain. The germline CDR1 and CDR2 sequences are MNHNS and SASEGT. With 2 bases removed from V and 6 bases from J, the gap between germline ends came to 5 bases. This CDR3 comprises 12 residues.

This clonotype was observed a few times. The chain employs TRBV28 and TRBJ2-7; D is uncertain. The CDR3 runs to 13 residues. Per germline, CDR1 MDHEN and CDR2 SYDVKM. The V and J ends lost 3 bases and 5 bases respectively, with 11 bases between them. CDR3 region: CASSFTYRDEQYF. The CDR3 coding sequence is TGTGCCAGCAGTTTTACTTACCGGGACGAGCAGTACTTC.

This chain uses TRBV29-1 with TRBJ1-1, with D unresolved. This CDR3 contains 10 residues. Trimming took off 6 bases at V and 5 bases at J, with 7 bases between the two ends. CDR1 is SQVTM, CDR2 ANQGSEA, per germline. CDR3 residues: CSVLQTEAFF. The CDR3 DNA follows: TGCAGCGTGTTGCAAACTGAAGCTTTCTTT.

In this sample, this clonotype turned up a few times. This sequence joins TRBV28 and TRBJ2-7; D is unresolved. The CDR3 sequence is 14 residues long. V lost 3 bases, J lost 3 bases, and 12 bases lay in between. The germline gives CDR1 MDHEN, CDR2 SYDVKM. CDR3 DNA: TGTGCCAGCAGTTTGTACGTGGATCTCTACGAGCAGTACTTC. It encodes CASSLYVDLYEQYF.

V is TRBV29-1 and J is TRBJ2-1; tentative D call: TRBD2 (6 bases). CDR1 SQVTM and CDR2 ANQGSEA come from the germline V gene. The CDR3 totals 14 residues. The V end was cut by 8 bases, the J end by 0 bases, with 14 bases between. The CDR3 bases are TGCAGCACCGACGGGGGAAACTCCTACAATGAGCAGTTCTTC. This translates into CSTDGGNSYNEQFF.

A few counts support this clonotype. The CDR3 loop is CSVLTGGGPEAFF. The CDR3 nucleotides are TGCAGCGTCCTCACGGGAGGAGGTCCTGAAGCTTTCTTT. The chain is built from TRBV29-1 and TRBJ1-1; D gene unclear. Germline-derived CDR1 and CDR2 are SQVTM and ANQGSEA. The CDR3 is 13 residues long. With 6 bases removed from V and 6 bases from J, the gap between germline ends came to 17 bases.

This clonotype was seen at least ten times. J is TRBJ1-1 and V is TRBV10-3; D not resolved. Deletions cut 0 bases from V and 1 base from J, with 9 bases between. Per the germline V gene, CDR1 is ENHRY and CDR2 is SYGVKD. The CDR3 is 15 residues long. The CDR3 protein is CAISESAVPNTEAFF. The CDR3 coding sequence is TGTGCCATCAGTGAGTCGGCAGTACCGAACACTGAAGCTTTCTTT.

This clonotype was counted between two and nine times. The V and J genes are TRBV6-5 and TRBJ2-1, with TRBD2 as a possible D gene (7 bases). Germline CDR1 MNHEY, CDR2 SVGAGI. Trimming removed 4 bases from V and 8 bases from J, with 21 bases in between. The CDR3 consists of 16 residues. The CDR3 sequence is CASSSLRGGLSDEQFF. CDR3 sequence (DNA): TGTGCCAGCAGTTCCTTAAGGGGGGGCCTATCCGATGAGCAGTTCTTC.

The chain couples TRBV9 to TRBJ2-7, with D tentatively TRBD1 (6 bases). CDR3 length equals 14 residues. The V end was cut by 2 bases, the J end by 7 bases, with 16 bases between. Germline V gene data show CDR1 as SGDLS and CDR2 as YYNGEE. As DNA, the CDR3 is TGTGCCAGCAGCGTTTCGGGACACCTATCGGAGCAGTACTTC. It yields the protein CASSVSGHLSEQYF.

The table lists this clonotype with many counts. The chain couples TRBV6-2 or TRBV6-3 to TRBJ2-1; the match to TRBD1 covers 7 bases. The ends lost 6 bases at V and 2 bases at J; junction bases unmatched: 7. Germline lookup yields CDR1 MNHEY and CDR2 SVGEGT. This CDR3 contains 15 residues. CDR3 residues: CASRVGQVAYNEQFF. The CDR3 region has the DNA TGTGCCAGCAGAGTCGGACAGGTAGCCTACAATGAGCAGTTCTTC.

This clonotype was recorded a few times. The gene calls are TRBV4-1 and TRBJ2-5, with D perhaps matching TRBD2 (8 bases). V lost 0 bases and J 3 bases, leaving 29 bases between the germline ends. The CDR3 runs to 21 residues. Germline CDR1 and CDR2: MGHRA and YSYEKL. CDR3 protein: CASSQDRATGLTGGPEETQYF. Here the CDR3 DNA reads TGCGCCAGCAGCCAAGATCGAGCGACAGGGCTTACGGGAGGGCCCGAAGAGACCCAGTACTTC.

In this sample, this clonotype turned up many times. CDR3 amino acids: CASSLGYQPQHF. CDR3 in DNA: TGTGCCAGCAGCTTAGGCTATCAGCCCCAGCATTTT. The chain carries TRBV7-8 and TRBJ1-5; D is unresolved. V was pared by 1 base and J by 5 bases, with 3 bases between. There are 12 residues in the CDR3. Per the germline V gene, CDR1 is SGHVS and CDR2 is FQNEAQ. Variable domain in full (rest from reference TRBV7-8 and TRBJ1-5): GAGVSQSPRYKVAKRGQDVALRCDPISGHVSLFWYQQALGQGPEFLTYFQNEAQLDKSGLPSDRFFAERPEGSVSTLKIQRTQQEDSAVYLCASSLGYQPQHFGDGTRLSIL.

This clonotype occurred a few times. This CDR3 reads CASSPARGGSYNEQFF. The CDR3 DNA reads as TGCGCCAGCAGCCCCGCTCGGGGCGGCTCCTACAATGAGCAGTTCTTC. The genes are TRBV4-3 and TRBJ2-1; D may be TRBD1 or TRBD2 (5 bases each). Trimming stripped 4 bases from V and 0 bases from J, with 13 bases between. Germline CDR1 and CDR2: LGHNA and YSLEER. This CDR3 spans 16 amino acids.

This clonotype was found a few times. The V call is TRBV7-6, the J call TRBJ2-3; possible D gene TRBD1, 5 bases. Germline-derived CDR1 and CDR2 are SGHVS and FNYEAQ. The CDR3 is made up of 14 amino acids. Trimming pared 2 bases from V and 5 bases from J, leaving 11 bases between. The CDR3 is CASSLKARGDTQYF. Here the CDR3 DNA reads TGTGCCAGCAGCTTAAAAGCAAGGGGAGATACGCAGTATTTT.

V usage is TRBV4-1 and J usage is TRBJ2-3, with 7 bases matching TRBD1. The CDR3 extends over 15 amino acids. V lost 4 bases and J lost 2; bases outside the gene matches: 6. The germline V gene has CDR1 MGHRA and CDR2 YSYEKL. The CDR3 sequence is CASSPGQINTDTQYF. CDR3 DNA: TGCGCCAGCAGCCCGGGACAGATTAACACAGATACGCAGTATTTT.

The rearrangement uses TRBV6-5 and TRBJ1-1; 8 bases align to TRBD1. The germline V gene encodes CDR1 MNHEY and CDR2 SVGAGI. Trimming cost V 2 bases and J 4 bases; bases outside gene matches: 9. The CDR3 contains 16 residues. CDR3 loop: CASSYGQGAIATEAFF. The CDR3 nucleotides read TGTGCCAGCAGTTACGGCCAGGGGGCGATAGCCACTGAAGCTTTCTTT.

The chain joins TRBV12-3 or TRBV12-4 to TRBJ2-4; the match to TRBD1 covers 12 bases. The CDR3 covers 18 residues. V was pared by 5 bases and J by 0 bases, with 8 bases of the junction left unmatched. This CDR3 reads CASSPGTGGVLAKNIQYF. In DNA, the CDR3 is TGTGCCAGCAGTCCTGGGACAGGGGGCGTTTTAGCCAAAAACATTCAGTACTTC.

The sample holds many counts of this clonotype. The rearrangement links TRBV5-1 to TRBJ1-6, with 7 bases matching TRBD1. This CDR3 comprises 14 residues. V shed 8 bases and J 7 bases; nucleotides not matched to a gene: 9. The V gene's germline CDR1 is SGHRS and CDR2 YFSETQ. The CDR3 here is CASITGTANSPLHF. Here the CDR3 DNA reads TGCGCCAGTATCACTGGGACAGCCAATTCACCCCTCCACTTT.

This chain joins TRBV2 and TRBJ2-7; D not resolved. Trimming removed 2 bases from V and 7 bases from J, with 6 bases in between. This CDR3 has 11 amino acids. Germline CDR1 and CDR2: SNHLY and FYNNEI. The CDR3 reads CASSETREQYF. The CDR3 DNA reads as TGTGCCAGCAGTGAAACGCGGGAGCAGTACTTC.

The CDR3 spells CASSVVRLQGNRNIQYF. CDR3 in DNA: TGTGCCAGCAGCGTAGTTCGGTTACAGGGGAATCGGAACATTCAGTACTTC. The gene calls are TRBV9 and TRBJ2-4; 7 bases are shared with TRBD1. The CDR3 loop spans 17 amino acids. Germline V lookup: CDR1 SGDLS, CDR2 YYNGEE. Trimming at V came to 0 bases and at J to 7 bases, leaving 13 bases not matched to a gene.